This T cell receptor beta chain was profiled in a study of T cells in Graves' hyperthyroidism and ophthalmopathy. Study-wide findings and caveats: Stable hyperthyroidism and ophthalmopathy were separated using 13 V-J signatures. Most thyroid-expanded clonotypes above 0.001 were also found in blood.

This clonotype was observed at least ten times. Its antigen is still unknown. RNA transcripts were the template for amplifying TCR beta CDR3 regions. When the TCR CDR3 underwent first-round RT-PCR, the HTBI primer set was used. From the multiplex PCR reads, TCRdb called clonotypes with MiXCR, one entry per CDR3 protein. Found here are approximately 330,000 distinct CDR3 sequences, around 20% of them singletons; the top ten hold 50%. J lost 7 bases, V lost 4 bases, and 15 bases had no gene match. This CDR3 comprises 16 residues. In germline, CDR1 is MDHEN, CDR2 SYDVKM. This TCR was sampled from a woman between 50 and 59 years old with Graves' hyperthyroidism. Sequencing was performed on blood. The gene calls are TRBV28 and TRBJ2-7, with 8 bases aligning to TRBD1. CDR3 sequence (DNA): TGTGCCAGCAGTTCGAGGACCGGGACAGGATCGTGGGAGCAGTACTTC. Encoded protein: CASSSRTGTGSWEQYF.